The text below deals with one TCR beta chain. These data come from a study of blood T cell repertoires in COVID-19. Study overall: The origin of the acute and convalescent COVID-19 samples was the United States, Italy and Spain. From T cells, B-cell-depleted T cells, or PBMCs came the material, which was cDNA or gDNA.

The germline gives CDR1 LGHDT, CDR2 YNNKEL (reference sequence). After removal of 4 bases from V and 6 bases from J, the junction contained 9 bases not matched to a gene. The CDR3 is made up of 14 amino acids. As processed by the authors: Reference gene primers were amplified, and this amplification served to estimate nucleated cell counts. Repertoires were generated with immunoSEQ multiplex PCR, while TCRdb's copy carries only in-frame clones and drops some. The D gene and trimming were derived from the DNA, and the V and J assignments and clone size from that table. Of some 120,000 clones in the sample, about 80% were seen once.

The sequence was obtained from a woman between 45 and 60 years old with acute or convalescent COVID-19. Sample: peripheral blood. The chain combines TRBV3-1 (or the pseudogene TRBV3-2) with TRBJ2-7; TRBD2 matches 7 bases. CDR3 DNA sequence: TGTGCCAGCAGCCTGGGGGGGAGTCGGGTCGAGCAGTACTTC. As protein: CASSLGGSRVEQYF.